Listed below are T cell receptor beta chains from one sample, sequenced in a study of blood T cell repertoires in COVID-19. The method was immunoSEQ multiplex PCR; TCRdb's version includes in-frame clones alone and lacks a portion of them. This sample has under 200,000 clones, with approximately 86% found just once. The sequencing input was peripheral blood. These receptor sequences come from a man aged 60 to 75 with acute or convalescent COVID-19. Each CDR3 is given with its conserved first and last residue.

V gene | CDR3 protein
TRBV11-3 | CASSLEGAGRTGELFF
TRBV3-1/TRBV3-2 | CASSKSGSSYEQYF
TRBV28 | CASRGGMEYSPLHF
TRBV27 | CASGILGLADDYEQYF
TRBV5-1 | CASSIRDRGEKLFF
TRBV6-6 | CASSDLGSKGGDTQYF
TRBV24-1 | CATSDPGQELYEQYF
TRBV7-8 | CASTLLAGPSVGYYNEQFF
TRBV13 | CASSLGGLAGLSSSYNEQFF
TRBV28 | CASSRGGTNPYEQYF
TRBV29-1 | CSVGWGGPSMGNIQYF
TRBV7-3 | CASSLGASNYEQYF
TRBV10-3 | CAISEGQTYEQYF
TRBV6-5 | CASMWRNSNQPQHF
TRBV18 | CASSPTGAVQPQHF